These T cell receptor beta chains were read from a single sample in a study of T cell responses to AZD1222 COVID-19 vaccine. Assay: immunoSEQ multiplex PCR; the TCRdb copy retains only in-frame clones and omits some. The data hold about 56,000 clones, with about 80% observed a single time. Sequenced here: peripheral blood, sampled 28 days after the second AZD1222 dose. These TCRs come from an adult who received the AZD1222 COVID-19 vaccine. Each CDR3 is given with its conserved first and last residue. The order of the fields is CDR3 DNA, CDR3 protein, J gene, V gene, clone size, D gene. A D gene is named only where the DNA matches it firmly. Clone size is not always given. Where it is, it says once, few, many or a class for expanded clones.

cdr3_nt: TGTGCCAGCAGTTTAGGTCCTCAGCCCCAGCATTTT
cdr3_aa: CASSLGPQPQHF
j_call: TRBJ1-5
v_call: TRBV12-3/TRBV12-4
clone_size: -
d_call: -

cdr3_nt: TGTGCCAGTAGTATTGGGACCGCCCGGACATCTGGGGCCAACGTCCTGACTTTC
cdr3_aa: CASSIGTARTSGANVLTF
j_call: TRBJ2-6
v_call: TRBV19
clone_size: -
d_call: -

cdr3_nt: TGCGCCAGCAGTGAAGGTATCAAGACTGAGCAGTTCTTC
cdr3_aa: CASSEGIKTEQFF
j_call: TRBJ2-1
v_call: TRBV10-2
clone_size: -
d_call: -

cdr3_nt: TGTGCCAGCAGCCTACAGGGGGCGCGTGAAAAACTGTTTTTT
cdr3_aa: CASSLQGAREKLFF
j_call: TRBJ1-4
v_call: TRBV3-1/TRBV3-2
clone_size: -
d_call: TRBD1

cdr3_nt: TGTGCCAGCAGTCGAGACAGGCCGAATAGCAATCAGCCCCAGCATTTT
cdr3_aa: CASSRDRPNSNQPQHF
j_call: TRBJ1-5
v_call: TRBV6-2/TRBV6-3
clone_size: -
d_call: -

cdr3_nt: TGCGCCAGCAGCTTGGTGGGGGGGCCAGATACGCAGTATTTT
cdr3_aa: CASSLVGGPDTQYF
j_call: TRBJ2-3
v_call: TRBV5-1
clone_size: few
d_call: -

cdr3_nt: TGTGCCAGTAGTCAGCAGGAGAGGGAAAAACTGTTTTTT
cdr3_aa: CASSQQEREKLFF
j_call: TRBJ1-4
v_call: TRBV19
clone_size: few
d_call: -

cdr3_nt: TGCGCCAGCAGCCATAGCGGGGGGGCGGGGCAAGAGACCCAGTACTTC
cdr3_aa: CASSHSGGAGQETQYF
j_call: TRBJ2-5
v_call: TRBV4-1
clone_size: -
d_call: TRBD2

cdr3_nt: TGTGCCAGCAGCCTGTCCGGGACGGGGAGCTATGGCTACACCTTC
cdr3_aa: CASSLSGTGSYGYTF
j_call: TRBJ1-2
v_call: TRBV7-2
clone_size: -
d_call: -

cdr3_nt: TGCAGTGCTAGTTTCCAGGGGAGGACAGATACGCAGTATTTT
cdr3_aa: CSASFQGRTDTQYF
j_call: TRBJ2-3
v_call: TRBV20-1
clone_size: -
d_call: -

cdr3_nt: TGCGCCAGCAGTGTCGGGCAGGGCAATTCACCCCTCCACTTT
cdr3_aa: CASSVGQGNSPLHF
j_call: TRBJ1-6
v_call: TRBV5-1
clone_size: -
d_call: -

cdr3_nt: TGCGCCAGCAGTGAGTCGACGACCCTTTCGAACACTGAAGCTTTCTTT
cdr3_aa: CASSESTTLSNTEAFF
j_call: TRBJ1-1
v_call: TRBV10-1
clone_size: -
d_call: -

cdr3_nt: TGTGCCAGCCGGGACAGCAGCTCCTATAATTCACCCCTCCACTTT
cdr3_aa: CASRDSSSYNSPLHF
j_call: TRBJ1-6
v_call: TRBV6-5
clone_size: -
d_call: TRBD1

cdr3_nt: TGTGCCAGCAGCTTAGTGGTGTTTGGGACAGGATCCTACAATGAGCAGTTCTTC
cdr3_aa: CASSLVVFGTGSYNEQFF
j_call: TRBJ2-1
v_call: TRBV7-6
clone_size: -
d_call: TRBD1

cdr3_nt: TGTGCCAGCAGTTTAGGGGACAGAGATGTTTCACCCCTCCACTTT
cdr3_aa: CASSLGDRDVSPLHF
j_call: TRBJ1-6
v_call: TRBV28
clone_size: -
d_call: TRBD1

cdr3_nt: TGTGCCAGCAGCTTAGATGGGCTGGGCGAGCAGTACTTC
cdr3_aa: CASSLDGLGEQYF
j_call: TRBJ2-7
v_call: TRBV7-3
clone_size: large
d_call: -

cdr3_nt: TGTGCCAGTAGTATGCCCGACAGGGCTAGCAATCAGCCCCAGCATTTT
cdr3_aa: CASSMPDRASNQPQHF
j_call: TRBJ1-5
v_call: TRBV19
clone_size: once
d_call: TRBD1

cdr3_nt: TGTGCCAGCAGCTTAGCACAGGGTAATTCACCCCTCCACTTT
cdr3_aa: CASSLAQGNSPLHF
j_call: TRBJ1-6
v_call: TRBV7-2
clone_size: few
d_call: -

cdr3_nt: TGTGCCAGCAGTTTGTGGGACAGTTTAGAGGGTGGCTATTACAATGAGCAGTTCTTC
cdr3_aa: CASSLWDSLEGGYYNEQFF
j_call: TRBJ2-1
v_call: TRBV28
clone_size: once
d_call: TRBD1

cdr3_nt: TGTGCCAGCTTCCCGTCGACAGGGGTGGCCAACGAGCAGTACTTC
cdr3_aa: CASFPSTGVANEQYF
j_call: TRBJ2-7
v_call: TRBV28
clone_size: -
d_call: TRBD1

cdr3_nt: TGTGCCAGCATCTCAAACTGGGGGGCGAACACTGAAGCTTTCTTT
cdr3_aa: CASISNWGANTEAFF
j_call: TRBJ1-1
v_call: TRBV6-5
clone_size: -
d_call: -

cdr3_nt: TGTGCCAGCAGCATGACAGGGTTCGCCGGGGAGCTGTTTTTT
cdr3_aa: CASSMTGFAGELFF
j_call: TRBJ2-2
v_call: TRBV7-6
clone_size: once
d_call: TRBD1